This T cell receptor (beta chain) was recorded in a study of T cells in Graves' hyperthyroidism and ophthalmopathy. Study-wide results and limits: A model built on 13 V-J features separated ophthalmopathy from stable hyperthyroidism. In blood, most of the thyroid clonotypes expanded above 0.001 were also present.

This clonotype was seen at least ten times. The antigen is unknown. The investigators amplified TCR beta CDR3 regions from RNA transcripts. When the TCR CDR3 underwent first-round RT-PCR, the HTBI primer set was used. TCRdb redid the calling of the multiplex PCR reads with MiXCR, one entry per CDR3 protein. The repertoire holds roughly 110,000 distinct CDR3 sequences, roughly 15% seen once, with 42% in the top ten. Uncontrolled infection, other autoimmune disease, pregnancy or lactation disqualified patients from enrolment. This sample holds PBMCs from roughly 10 ml fresh peripheral blood. The TCR sequence derives from a woman between 45 and 60 years old with Graves' hyperthyroidism. Sequencing was carried out using blood.

As DNA, the CDR3 is TGTGCCTGGAGATTTGACAGCCCGGCGGAGCTGTTTTTT. This sequence encodes CAWRFDSPAELFF. The V and J genes are TRBV30 and TRBJ2-2; D perhaps matches TRBD1 (5 bases). From germline, CDR1 is GTSNPN and CDR2 SVGIG (reference sequence). The CDR3 sequence is 13 residues long. Trimming removed 3 bases from V and 10 bases from J, with 15 bases in between. Full variable domain (rest looked up from reference TRBV30 and TRBJ2-2): SQTIHQWPATLVQPVGSPLSLECTVEGTSNPNLYWYRQAAGRGLQLLFYSVGIGQISSEVPQNLSASRPQDRQFILSSKKLLLSDSGFYLCAWRFDSPAELFFGEGSRLTVL.